The rows below give T cell receptor beta chains drawn from one sample of a study of T-cell memory formation after mild COVID-19. TCRdb re-called the 5' RACE reads with MiXCR, one entry per CDR3 protein. Seen here are a few hundred thousand distinct CDR3 sequences, 8% to 9% observed once, and the top ten hold approximately 23%. The specimen sequenced was PBMCs or a T cell subset sorted from them (not recorded which). Receptors were obtained from a man aged 18 to 30 who had mild COVID-19 (a few samples of this study predate the infection). Cell type and time point are not known. CDR3s include the opening cysteine and the closing phenylalanine or tryptophan. The D gene is left open where the match is weak. Only part of the rows carry a size: once, few, many, or a class if the clone is expanded.

>TRBV12-3/TRBV12-4|NA|few|TRBJ2-3
TGTGCCAGCAGTTTAGGTACAACTAGCACAGATACGCAGTATTTT
CASSLGTTSTDTQYF
>TRBV5-6|NA|NA|TRBJ2-1
TGTGCCAGCAGCTTTGGGGGGCTCAACTTGGGTGAGCAGTTCTTC
CASSFGGLNLGEQFF
>TRBV18|NA|NA|TRBJ2-5
TGTGCCAGCTCACCGGACCAACAAGAGACCCAGTACTTC
CASSPDQQETQYF
>TRBV5-4|NA|many|TRBJ2-1
TGTGCCAGCAGCTTGAGTTCTCCCAATGAGCAGTTCTTC
CASSLSSPNEQFF
>TRBV29-1|NA|many|TRBJ2-5
TGCAGCGGTGGACTCTCAGGGGAGACCCAGTACTTC
CSGGLSGETQYF
>TRBV7-2|NA|few|TRBJ1-5
TGTGCCAGCAGCAATCGAAGGGATCAGCCCCAGCATTTT
CASSNRRDQPQHF
>TRBV20-1|TRBD2|few|TRBJ2-1
TGCAGTGCTAGAACCAGCGGGGGGGCGGATGAGCAGTTCTTC
CSARTSGGADEQFF
>TRBV7-2|NA|many|TRBJ2-3
TGTGCCAGCACCTACAGAAGGGCCTACACGGATACGCAGTATTTT
CASTYRRAYTDTQYF
>TRBV4-2|NA|few|TRBJ2-5
TGTGCCAGCAGCCAAGATCGGGCAGGGGAACAAGAGACCCAGTACTTC
CASSQDRAGEQETQYF
>TRBV6-2/TRBV6-3|TRBD1|NA|TRBJ2-3
TGTGCCAGCAGTGACAGGGAGAGCACAGATACGCAGTATTTT
CASSDRESTDTQYF
>TRBV11-2|NA|few|TRBJ2-3
TGTGCCAGCAGCTTAGATTTGGGGGAAGGGCTCGACAAAGGTCAGACATCCACAGATACGCAGTATTTT
CASSLDLGEGLDKGQTSTDTQYF
>TRBV11-2|TRBD2|NA|TRBJ2-2
TGTGCCAGCAGCTCGAGATTTTCACTAGCGGGGGGGAACACCGGGGAGCTGTTTTTT
CASSSRFSLAGGNTGELFF
>TRBV4-2|TRBD1|NA|TRBJ2-4
TGTGCCAGCAGCCAAGATGGGACAGAGCTAGCCAAAAACATTCAGTACTTC
CASSQDGTELAKNIQYF
>TRBV6-2/TRBV6-3|TRBD2|NA|TRBJ2-3
TGTGCCAGCAGCACGGGACTAGCTACAGATACGCAGTATTTT
CASSTGLATDTQYF
>TRBV7-6|NA|NA|TRBJ2-3
TGTGCCAGCAGCCGCACACATAGAACAGATACGCAGTATTTT
CASSRTHRTDTQYF
>TRBV18|TRBD1|many|TRBJ1-2
TGTGCCAGCTCACAGGACAGGAACTATGGCTACACCTTC
CASSQDRNYGYTF
>TRBV7-2|TRBD2|few|TRBJ2-3
TGTGCCAGCAGCTTAGGGCTAGCGGGGGGGCCGAGCACAGATACGCAGTATTTT
CASSLGLAGGPSTDTQYF
>TRBV29-1|NA|NA|TRBJ1-1
TGCAGCGTTGGTGGCAGCAGCGTCATTGAAGCTTTCTTT
CSVGGSSVIEAFF
>TRBV7-9|NA|NA|TRBJ1-1
TGTGCCAGCAGACAAACAGGAGAAGCTTTCTTT
CASRQTGEAFF
>TRBV7-9|TRBD1|NA|TRBJ1-2
TGTGCCAGCAGCGCAGGACAGGGCGATGGCTACACCTTC
CASSAGQGDGYTF
>TRBV20-1|NA|many|TRBJ2-1
TGCAGTGCTAGGAGCGAGGACAGACACAATGAGCAGTTCTTC
CSARSEDRHNEQFF
>TRBV20-1|NA|many|TRBJ2-5
TGCAGTGCTCCCCCTGCACTGCTCCAAGAGACCCAGTACTTC
CSAPPALLQETQYF
>TRBV28|NA|few|TRBJ2-5
TGTGCCAGCAGTCCGGTCTGGTCGGAGACCCAGTACTTC
CASSPVWSETQYF
>TRBV7-9|TRBD1|few|TRBJ2-5
TGTGCCAGCAGCCCAGGACAGGGAGAAGAGACCCAGTACTTC
CASSPGQGEETQYF
>TRBV5-1|NA|NA|TRBJ1-2
TGCGCCAGCAGCTTGGCGCCAGAGTCTAACTATGGCTACACCTTC
CASSLAPESNYGYTF